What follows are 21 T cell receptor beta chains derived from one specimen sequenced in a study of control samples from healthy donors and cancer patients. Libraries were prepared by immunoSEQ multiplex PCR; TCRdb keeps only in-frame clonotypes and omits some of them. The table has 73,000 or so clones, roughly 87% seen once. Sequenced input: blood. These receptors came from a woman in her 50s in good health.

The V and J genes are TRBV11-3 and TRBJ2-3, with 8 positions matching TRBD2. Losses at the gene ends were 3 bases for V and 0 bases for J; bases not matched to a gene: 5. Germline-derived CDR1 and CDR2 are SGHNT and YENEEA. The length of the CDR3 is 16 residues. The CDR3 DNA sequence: TGTGCCAGCAGCTTGGGGACTAGAGTGAGCACAGATACGCAGTATTTT. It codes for CASSLGTRVSTDTQYF. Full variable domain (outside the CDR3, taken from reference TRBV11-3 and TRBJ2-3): EAGVVQSPRYKIIEKKQPVAFWCNPISGHNTLYWYLQNLGQGPELLIRYENEEAVDDSQLPKDRFSAERLKGVDSTLKIQPAELGDSAVYLCASSLGTRVSTDTQYFGPGTRLTVL.

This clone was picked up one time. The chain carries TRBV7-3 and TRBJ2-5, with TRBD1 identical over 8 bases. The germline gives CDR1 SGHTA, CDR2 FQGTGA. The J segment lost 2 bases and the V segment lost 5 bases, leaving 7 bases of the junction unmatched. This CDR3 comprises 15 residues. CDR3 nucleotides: TGTGCCAGCAGCCTCGGGACAGGTGAACAAGAGACCCAGTACTTC. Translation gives CASSLGTGEQETQYF.

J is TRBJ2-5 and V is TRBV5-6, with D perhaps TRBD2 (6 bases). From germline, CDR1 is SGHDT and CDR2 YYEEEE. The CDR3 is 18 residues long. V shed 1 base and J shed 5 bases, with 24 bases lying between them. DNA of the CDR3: TGTGCCAGCAGCTTGAGGGTTTCGCGGGAAGGGGTTCAGGAGACCCAGTACTTC. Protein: CASSLRVSREGVQETQYF.

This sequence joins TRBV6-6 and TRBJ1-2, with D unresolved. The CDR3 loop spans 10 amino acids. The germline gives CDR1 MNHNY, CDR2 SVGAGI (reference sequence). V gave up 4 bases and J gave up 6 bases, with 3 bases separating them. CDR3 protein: CASSSNGYTF. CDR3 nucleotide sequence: TGTGCCAGCAGTTCGAATGGCTACACCTTC.

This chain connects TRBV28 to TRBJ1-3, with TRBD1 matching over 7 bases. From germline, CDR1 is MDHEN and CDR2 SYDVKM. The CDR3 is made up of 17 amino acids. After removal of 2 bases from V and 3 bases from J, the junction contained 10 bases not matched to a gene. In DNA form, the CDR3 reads TGTGCCAGCAGTTTAGATTCGACAGGGTCTATTGGAAACACCATATATTTT. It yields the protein CASSLDSTGSIGNTIYF.

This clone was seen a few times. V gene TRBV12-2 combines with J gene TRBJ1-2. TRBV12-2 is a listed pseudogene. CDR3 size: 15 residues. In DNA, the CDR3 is TGTGCAAGTCGCTTAGCGGGTGGTTTTAACTATGGCTACACCTTC. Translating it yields CASRLAGGFNYGYTF.

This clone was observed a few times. The CDR3 region has the DNA TGTGCCAGCAGTGGTCCTAGCGGGCTAGCCAAAAACATTCAGTACTTC. Translating gives CASSGPSGLAKNIQYF. The chain links TRBV6-1 to TRBJ2-4; 8 positions agree with TRBD2. CDR3 size: 16 residues. V lost 4 bases and J lost 0; bases outside the gene matches: 5. The germline CDR1 and CDR2 sequences are MNHNS and SASEGT.

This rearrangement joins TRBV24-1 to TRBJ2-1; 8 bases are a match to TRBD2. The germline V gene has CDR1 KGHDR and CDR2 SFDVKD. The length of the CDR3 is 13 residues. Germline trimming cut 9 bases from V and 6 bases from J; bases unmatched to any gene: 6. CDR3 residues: CATWSGSSNEQFF. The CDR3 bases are TGTGCCACCTGGAGCGGGAGTTCCAATGAGCAGTTCTTC.

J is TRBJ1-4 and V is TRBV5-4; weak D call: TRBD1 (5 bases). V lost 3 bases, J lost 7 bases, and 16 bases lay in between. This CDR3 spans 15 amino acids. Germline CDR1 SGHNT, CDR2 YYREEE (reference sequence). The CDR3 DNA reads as TGTGCCAGCAGCTCTCGGACTGGGACGGGTGAAAAACTGTTTTTT. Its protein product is CASSSRTGTGEKLFF.

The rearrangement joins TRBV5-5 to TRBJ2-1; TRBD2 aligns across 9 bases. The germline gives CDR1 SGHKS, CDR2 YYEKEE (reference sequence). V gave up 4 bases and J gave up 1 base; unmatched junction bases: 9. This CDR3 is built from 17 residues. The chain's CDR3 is CASSPSMLAGSYNEQFF. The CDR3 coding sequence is TGTGCCAGCAGCCCCTCGATGCTAGCGGGGTCCTACAATGAGCAGTTCTTC.

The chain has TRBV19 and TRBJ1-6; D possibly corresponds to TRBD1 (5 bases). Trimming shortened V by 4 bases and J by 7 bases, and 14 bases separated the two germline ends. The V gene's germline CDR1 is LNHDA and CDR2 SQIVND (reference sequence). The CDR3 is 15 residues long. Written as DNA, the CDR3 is TGTGCCAGTAGTAACGTGGGACGGACGAATTCACCCCTCCACTTT. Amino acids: CASSNVGRTNSPLHF.

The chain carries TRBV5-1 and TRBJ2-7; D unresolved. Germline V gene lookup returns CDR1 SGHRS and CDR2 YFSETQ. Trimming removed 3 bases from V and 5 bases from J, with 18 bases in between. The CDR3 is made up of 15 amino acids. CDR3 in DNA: TGCGCCAGCAGCTCCCAAGTGGGAAATCAGGACGAGCAGTACTTC. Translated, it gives CASSSQVGNQDEQYF.

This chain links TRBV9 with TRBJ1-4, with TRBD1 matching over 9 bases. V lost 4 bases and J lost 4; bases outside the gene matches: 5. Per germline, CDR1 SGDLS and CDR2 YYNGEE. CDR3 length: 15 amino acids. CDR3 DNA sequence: TGTGCCAGCAGCACGGGACAGGGCCGTAATGAAAAACTGTTTTTT. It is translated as CASSTGQGRNEKLFF.

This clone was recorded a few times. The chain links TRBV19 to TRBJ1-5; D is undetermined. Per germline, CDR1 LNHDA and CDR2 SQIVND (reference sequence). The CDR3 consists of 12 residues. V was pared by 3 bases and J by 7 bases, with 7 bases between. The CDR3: CASSMTRQPQHF. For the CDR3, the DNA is TGTGCCAGTAGTATGACCCGCCAGCCCCAGCATTTT.

This CDR3 reads CASSRGEGQPQHF. For the CDR3, the DNA is TGTGCCAGCTCAAGGGGGGAAGGTCAGCCCCAGCATTTT. The chain joins TRBV28 to TRBJ1-5; tentative D call: TRBD1 (6 bases). With 8 bases removed from V and 6 bases from J, the gap between germline ends came to 14 bases. Germline-derived CDR1 and CDR2 are MDHEN and SYDVKM. CDR3 length equals 13 residues.

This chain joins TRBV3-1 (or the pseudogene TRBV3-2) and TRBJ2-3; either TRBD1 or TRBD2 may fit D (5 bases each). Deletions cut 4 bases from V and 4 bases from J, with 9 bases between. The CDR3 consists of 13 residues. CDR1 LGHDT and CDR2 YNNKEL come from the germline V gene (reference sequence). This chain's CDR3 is CASSRRGPDTQYF. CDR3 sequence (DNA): TGTGCCAGCAGCCGTCGGGGACCAGATACGCAGTATTTT.

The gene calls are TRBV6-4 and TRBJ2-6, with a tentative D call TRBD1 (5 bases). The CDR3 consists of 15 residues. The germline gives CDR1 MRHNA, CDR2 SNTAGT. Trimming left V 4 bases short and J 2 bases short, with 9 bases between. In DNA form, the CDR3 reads TGTGCCAGCAGTGCAGGGAACCCTGGGGCCAACGTCCTGACTTTC. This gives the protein CASSAGNPGANVLTF.

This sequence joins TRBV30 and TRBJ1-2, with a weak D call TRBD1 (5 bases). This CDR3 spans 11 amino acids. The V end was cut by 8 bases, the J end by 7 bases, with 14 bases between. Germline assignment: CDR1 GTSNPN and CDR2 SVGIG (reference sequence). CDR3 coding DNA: TGTGCCAGATCGGGGGTCGGTGGCTACACCTTC. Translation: CARSGVGGYTF. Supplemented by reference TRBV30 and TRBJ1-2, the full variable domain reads SQTIHQWPATLVQPVGSPLSLECTVEGTSNPNLYWYRQAAGRGLQLLFYSVGIGQISSEVPQNLSASRPQDRQFILSSKKLLLSDSGFYLCARSGVGGYTFGSGTRLTVV.

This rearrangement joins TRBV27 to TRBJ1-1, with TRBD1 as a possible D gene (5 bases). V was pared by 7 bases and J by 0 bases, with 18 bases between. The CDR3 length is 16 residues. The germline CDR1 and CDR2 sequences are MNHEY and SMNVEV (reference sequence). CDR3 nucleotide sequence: TGTGCCAGCATTCCTCCCCCGGGCAGGGTGAACACTGAAGCTTTCTTT. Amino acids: CASIPPPGRVNTEAFF.

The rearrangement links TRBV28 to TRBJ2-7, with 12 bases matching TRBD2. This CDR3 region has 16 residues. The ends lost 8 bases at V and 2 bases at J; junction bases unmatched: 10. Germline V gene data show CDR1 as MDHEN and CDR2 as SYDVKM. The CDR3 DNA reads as TGTGCCAGCTGGGGGCGGGCTAGCGGGAGGGCCTACGAGCAGTACTTC. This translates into CASWGRASGRAYEQYF. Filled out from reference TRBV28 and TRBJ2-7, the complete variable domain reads DVKVTQSSRYLVKRTGEKVFLECVQDMDHENMFWYRQDPGLGLRLIYFSYDVKMKEKGDIPEGYSVSREKKERFSLILESASTNQTSMYLCASWGRASGRAYEQYFGPGTRLTVT.

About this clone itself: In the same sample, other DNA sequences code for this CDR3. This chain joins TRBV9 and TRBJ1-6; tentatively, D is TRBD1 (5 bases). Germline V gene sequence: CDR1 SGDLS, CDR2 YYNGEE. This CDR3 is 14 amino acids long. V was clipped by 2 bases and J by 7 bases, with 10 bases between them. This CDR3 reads CASSVGPENSPLHF. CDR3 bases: TGTGCCAGCAGCGTGGGGCCCGAGAATTCACCCCTCCACTTT.